This note documents a single T cell receptor (beta chain) sequence. What it binds is not known. Multiplex touch-down PCR amplified TRB using TRB-A and TRB-B pools in one tube. TCRdb derives one entry per CDR3 protein from the multiplex PCR reads, leaving out DNA. The table gives roughly 5,000 distinct CDR3 sequences; the top ten clones make up 45% to 55% of it. This specimen belongs to a study of T cell clusters in autoimmune cytopenias. General observations from the study: Functional roles of the in silico T cell clusters still await experimental validation. Healthy donors had roughly 3.2-fold more exclusive TRB clusters than active autoimmune hepatitis patients. Primary autoimmune cytopenia patients seemingly lacked the physiological T cell clusters found in healthy donors. TRB repertoire shifts in secondary cytopenia and chronic lymphocytic leukemia mostly reflected lymphoma, not autoimmunity.

Germline CDR1 and CDR2: KGHSH and LQKENI. The CDR3 covers 20 residues. About 37,500 genome equivalents of blood DNA were amplified for TRB. The data were also submitted as part of a second study, on T cell repertoires in aging, cancer and after chemotherapy.

The gene calls are TRBV18 and TRBJ1-5; the D gene TCRdb calls, TRBD1, cannot be checked with no DNA. The source material was peripheral blood. This TCR came from a human donor in good health. The CDR3 loop reads CASSPDEVGTGVFSNQPQHF. The full variable domain, its missing parts supplied by reference TRBV18 and TRBJ1-5, is NAGVMQNPRHLVRRRGQEARLRCSPMKGHSHVYWYRQLPEEGLKFMVYLQKENIIDESGMPKERFSAEFPKEGPSILRIQQVVRGDSAAYFCASSPDEVGTGVFSNQPQHFGDGTRLSIL.